This T cell receptor beta chain was sequenced during a study of control samples from healthy donors and cancer patients. Germline V gene lookup returns CDR1 SGHVS and CDR2 FQNEAQ. The CDR3 is made up of 14 amino acids. V lost 3 bases to trimming and J lost 9 bases, with 15 bases between them. Assay used: immunoSEQ multiplex PCR; TCRdb lists only in-frame clones, some missing. The sample lists about 220,000 clones; roughly 94% were seen once. This TCR came from a man between 50 and 59 years old in good health. Sequenced input: blood. The chain has TRBV7-8 and TRBJ1-5; D remains unclear. This CDR3 is CASSFSSVRGPQHF. In nucleotides, the CDR3 is TGTGCCAGCAGCTTCTCCAGTGTACGTGGGCCCCAGCATTTT. The full variable domain, its missing parts supplied by reference TRBV7-8 and TRBJ1-5, is GAGVSQSPRYKVAKRGQDVALRCDPISGHVSLFWYQQALGQGPEFLTYFQNEAQLDKSGLPSDRFFAERPEGSVSTLKIQRTQQEDSAVYLCASSFSSVRGPQHFGDGTRLSIL.